The 24 T cell receptor beta chains below were found in one sample sequenced in a study of T cells in Graves' hyperthyroidism and ophthalmopathy (dated by TCRdb to between 2018 and 2020). Receptors were amplified or captured by multiplex PCR. TCRdb lists the instrument as Illumina HiSeq 2000. TCR beta CDR3 regions were amplified from RNA transcripts. The first round of RT-PCR for the TCR CDR3 was performed with the HTBI primer set and the Qiagen OneStep RT-PCR kit. TCRdb trimmed the raw reads at Q25, called clones with MiXCR and kept productive beta chains. Each CDR3 protein gets just one entry, which takes the most common genes and DNA from the rows behind it. The sample contains some 380,000 distinct CDR3 sequences, roughly 13% of them found a single time. Less than 25% of the sample belongs to the ten largest clones. The sample comprised blood. The source of these receptors is a man under 40 with Graves' hyperthyroidism that later progressed to Graves' ophthalmopathy.

This clonotype has only a few counts. V usage is TRBV7-8 and J usage is TRBJ1-5; no definite D call. CDR1 is SGHVS, CDR2 FQNEAQ, per germline. V was shortened by 1 base and J by 3 bases, with 19 bases between the two germline ends. This CDR3 contains 18 residues. CDR3 sequence: CASSLDRPPLGNNQPQHF. Here the CDR3 DNA reads TGTGCCAGCAGCTTAGATCGCCCCCCCCTAGGGAACAATCAGCCCCAGCATTTT.

This clonotype was observed a handful of times. The V and J genes are TRBV20-1 and TRBJ1-5; D perhaps matches TRBD1 (5 bases). CDR1 is DFQATT and CDR2 is SNEGSKA in the germline V gene (reference sequence). The CDR3 extends over 15 amino acids. Trimming shortened V by 3 bases and J by 2 bases, and 14 bases separated the two germline ends. CDR3 nucleotides: TGCAGTGCTAGTAGGGGCGGTTATGGCAATCAGCCCCAGCATTTT. Its translation: CSASRGGYGNQPQHF.

In its sample, this clonotype was seen a few times. The V gene is TRBV5-1, the J gene TRBJ2-2; unclear D gene. The CDR3 runs to 15 residues. Trimming cost V 2 bases and J 0 bases, with 8 bases left between them. Germline-derived CDR1 and CDR2 are SGHRS and YFSETQ. CDR3 nucleotide sequence: TGCGCCAGCAGCTTCCCAGAGTCGAACACCGGGGAGCTGTTTTTT. As protein: CASSFPESNTGELFF.

In its sample, this clonotype was seen a few times. V and J are TRBV19 and TRBJ1-1; D is unresolved. Germline loops: CDR1 LNHDA, CDR2 SQIVND (reference sequence). The CDR3 length is 15 residues. Trimming shortened V by 6 bases and J by 6 bases, and 20 bases separated the two germline ends. The CDR3 sequence is CASRTPGRSLAEAFF. The CDR3, as DNA: TGTGCCAGTAGGACACCAGGTCGAAGCCTCGCTGAAGCTTTCTTT.

This clonotype was observed at least ten times. The chain couples TRBV2 to TRBJ2-7; a possible D gene is TRBD1 (6 bases). V shed 2 bases and J shed 0 bases, with 11 bases lying between them. The germline V gene encodes CDR1 SNHLY and CDR2 FYNNEI. The CDR3 is 15 amino acids. DNA of the CDR3: TGTGCCAGCAGTGAATGGTGGGGGCACTCCTACGAGCAGTACTTC. Its translation: CASSEWWGHSYEQYF.

This clonotype occurred a few times. The J gene is TRBJ2-4, the V gene TRBV11-2; D not resolved. Germline CDR1 and CDR2: SGHAT and FQNNGV. The CDR3 runs to 13 residues. V was shortened by 0 bases and J by 1 base, with 1 base between the two germline ends. The CDR3 DNA reads TGTGCCAGCAGCTTAGAGGCCAAAAACATTCAGTACTTC. It specifies CASSLEAKNIQYF.

Ten or more counts support this clonotype. The V and J genes are TRBV12-3 or TRBV12-4 and TRBJ2-5; the D call may be TRBD1 or TRBD2 (5 bases each). V lost 3 bases and J lost 2, with 16 bases in between. The CDR3 runs to 16 residues. In nucleotides, the CDR3 is TGTGCCAGCAGTTTGGGTGGGAGACAGTGGCAAGAGACCCAGTACTTC. Its translation: CASSLGGRQWQETQYF.

This clonotype was seen many times. This chain uses TRBV10-3 with TRBJ1-5, with unresolved D. Looked up from germline, CDR1 is ENHRY and CDR2 is SYGVKD. The ends were cut back, 4 bases at V and 6 bases at J, with 7 bases in the middle. CDR3 size: 12 residues. The CDR3 loop is CAISGEGQPQHF. CDR3 DNA sequence: TGTGCCATCAGTGGCGAGGGTCAGCCCCAGCATTTT.

This chain uses TRBV27 with TRBJ2-3; 7 nucleotides line up with TRBD1. V was clipped by 6 bases and J by 5 bases; unmatched bases: 11. Germline V gene lookup returns CDR1 MNHEY and CDR2 SMNVEV (reference sequence). CDR3 length: 15 amino acids. CDR3 sequence: CASREETGARDTQYF. CDR3 sequence (DNA): TGTGCCAGCAGAGAGGAAACAGGGGCCAGAGATACGCAGTATTTT.

This clonotype was detected many times. The chain has TRBV14 and TRBJ1-2, with a weak D call TRBD1 (5 bases). The V end lost 0 bases, the J end lost 4 bases, and 12 bases lay between the germline ends. Germline V gene data show CDR1 as SGHDN and CDR2 as FVKESK. The CDR3 contains 15 residues. The CDR3 DNA sequence: TGTGCCAGCAGCCAAGATATCGGCAGGGCCTATGGCTACACCTTC. Translation: CASSQDIGRAYGYTF.

This clonotype was seen repeatedly, ten times or more. This rearrangement joins TRBV28 to TRBJ2-2; 9 bases map to TRBD1. This CDR3 has 15 residues. Germline V CDR1 and CDR2: MDHEN, SYDVKM. V trimming: 5 bases; J trimming: 5 bases; junction bases outside the gene matches: 6. CDR3 nucleotides: TGTGCCAGCAGTCCAGGGACAGGGTCAACCGGGGAGCTGTTTTTT. This encodes CASSPGTGSTGELFF.

This rearrangement joins TRBV29-1 to TRBJ1-1; 10 nucleotides agree with TRBD1. The CDR3 is 15 amino acids. CDR1 and CDR2 from the germline V gene are SQVTM and ANQGSEA. The V segment lost 3 bases and the J segment 0 bases; nucleotides outside the gene matches: 4. The CDR3 sequence is CSVDDRGLMNTEAFF. CDR3 in DNA: TGCAGCGTTGACGACAGGGGGCTCATGAACACTGAAGCTTTCTTT. Filled out from reference TRBV29-1 and TRBJ1-1, the complete variable domain reads SAVISQKPSRDICQRGTSLTIQCQVDSQVTMMFWYRQQPGQSLTLIATANQGSEATYESGFVIDKFPISRPNLTFSTLTVSNMSPEDSSIYLCSVDDRGLMNTEAFFGQGTRLTVV.

Of note for this clonotype: Its ends do not fully match the called genes, so a read error is possible. V is TRBV6-2 or TRBV6-3 and J is TRBJ2-2, with D possibly TRBD2 on 6 matching bases. Germline assignment: CDR1 MNHEY and CDR2 SVGEGT. This CDR3 comprises 14 residues. The CDR3 loop is CASSYYPYTGGLFF. The CDR3 region has the DNA TGTGCCAGCAGTTACTACCCGTACACCGGGGGGCTGTTTTTT.

This clonotype turned up a few times. The chain joins TRBV9 to TRBJ2-6; D is undetermined. Germline V gene sequence: CDR1 SGDLS, CDR2 YYNGEE. Trimming cost V 5 bases and J 0 bases, with 6 bases left between them. The CDR3 is made up of 14 amino acids. As DNA, the CDR3 is TGTGCCAGCAGTCAGAGCTCTGGGGCCAACGTCCTGACTTTC. It codes for CASSQSSGANVLTF.

This clonotype was counted at least ten times. The chain joins TRBV20-1 to TRBJ1-2, with D unresolved. The V end was cut by 0 bases, the J end by 4 bases, with 9 bases between. This CDR3 contains 13 residues. Germline V lookup: CDR1 DFQATT, CDR2 SNEGSKA (reference sequence). The CDR3 DNA reads as TGCAGTGCTAGAGACCAACGGGGCTATGGCTACACCTTC. Residues: CSARDQRGYGYTF.

This clonotype was recorded at least ten times. V and J are TRBV12-3 or TRBV12-4 and TRBJ2-2; D gene ambiguous. This CDR3 spans 15 amino acids. Between the trimmed V and J ends, which lost 4 bases and 6 bases, there was a span of 15 bases. The CDR3 here is CASSSGQHYAGELFF. The CDR3 DNA sequence: TGTGCCAGCAGTTCAGGCCAGCATTACGCCGGGGAGCTGTTTTTT.

Ten or more counts support this clonotype. The CDR3 protein is CASSSGSSYNEQFF. The CDR3 DNA follows: TGTGCCAGCAGTTCGGGTAGCTCCTACAATGAGCAGTTCTTC. The V call is TRBV28, the J call TRBJ2-1, with D hard to call. Deletions cut 4 bases from V and 0 bases from J, with 7 bases between. CDR3 length: 14 amino acids. Germline lookup yields CDR1 MDHEN and CDR2 SYDVKM.

This clonotype was detected a few times. The genes are TRBV30 and TRBJ2-2; TRBD1 agrees at 7 bases. V trimming: 4 bases; J trimming: 4 bases; junction bases outside the gene matches: 9. From germline, CDR1 is GTSNPN and CDR2 SVGIG (reference sequence). This CDR3 is 15 amino acids long. CDR3 coding DNA: TGTGCCTGGATTCCCAACCCAGGGGGCACCGGGGAGCTGTTTTTT. Protein: CAWIPNPGGTGELFF.

As DNA, the CDR3 is TGTGCCAGCAGTGACAGACGAAATTCACCCCTCCACTTT. Protein product: CASSDRRNSPLHF. The chain combines TRBV6-2 or TRBV6-3 with TRBJ1-6; tentatively, D is TRBD1 (5 bases). Germline loops: CDR1 MNHEY, CDR2 SVGEGT. This CDR3 region has 13 residues. V dropped 5 bases and J dropped 7 bases, with 9 bases sitting between them.

This clonotype was seen at least ten times. The chain has TRBV11-3 and TRBJ2-2; D is unclear. This CDR3 is 13 amino acids long. Germline V gene sequence: CDR1 SGHNT, CDR2 YENEEA. Trimming left V 6 bases short and J 6 bases short, with 11 bases between. For the CDR3, the DNA is TGTGCCAGCAGACAGAGTAGTGCCGGGGAGCTGTTTTTT. Protein product: CASRQSSAGELFF.

Worth noting for this clonotype: A much larger clone is a single base away; this may be a read error. The gene calls are TRBV27 and TRBJ1-2; D is unclear. In germline, CDR1 is MNHEY, CDR2 SMNVEV (reference sequence). The length of the CDR3 is 13 residues. This chain's CDR3 is CAGSFRGVYGYTF. CDR3 DNA sequence: TGTGCCGGCAGTTTTCGGGGTGTCTATGGCTACACCTTC.

The chain links TRBV6-6 to TRBJ2-1; TRBD2 is a possible D gene (6 bases). The V end was cut by 2 bases, the J end by 3 bases, with 11 bases between. Germline CDR1 MNHNY, CDR2 SVGAGI (reference sequence). The length of the CDR3 is 15 residues. CDR3 coding DNA: TGTGCCAGCAGTTACGGCCTCGGGAGCTACAATGAGCAGTTCTTC. This translates into CASSYGLGSYNEQFF.

This rearrangement joins TRBV12-3 or TRBV12-4 to TRBJ2-7; D could derive from TRBD1 or TRBD2 (6 bases each). The CDR3 covers 14 residues. Trimming took off 3 bases at V and 3 bases at J, with 12 bases between the two ends. The CDR3 protein is CASSFGGRDYEQYF. The CDR3 DNA reads TGTGCCAGCAGTTTTGGGGGGCGAGACTACGAGCAGTACTTC.

This clonotype was observed a single time. No conserved phenylalanine or tryptophan ends this CDR3, so it is likely a read error. The chain has TRBV7-2 and TRBJ1-3; D uncertain. The CDR3 runs to 13 residues. CDR1 and CDR2 (germline): SGHTA, FQGNSA. CDR3 nucleotides: TGTGCCAGCAGCCTCCTCTCTAGAAACACCATATATTGT. It encodes CASSLLSRNTIYC.